This is a list of T cell receptor beta chains from one sample in a study of prognosis after radiotherapy for stage I lung cancer. TCRdb analysed the multiplex PCR reads with MiXCR anew, one entry per CDR3 protein. The sample includes fewer than 30,000 distinct CDR3 sequences, 46% of them seen just once. Source: PBMCs, taken before or after stereotactic body radiation therapy (not recorded which). Receptors originate from a donor at least 50 years old with non-small cell lung cancer. Both conserved end residues are part of each CDR3. D genes are given only for firm matches. Rows give clone size only sometimes, using once, few, many, or a class for an expanded clone.

v_call: TRBV28
clone_size: medium-sized
d_call: NA
j_call: TRBJ1-1
cdr3_aa: CATLRWTLNTEAFF
cdr3_nt: TGTGCCACCTTAAGATGGACTCTGAACACTGAAGCTTTCTTT

v_call: TRBV6-5
clone_size: medium-sized
d_call: TRBD1
j_call: TRBJ2-3
cdr3_aa: CASSFRGTDTQYF
cdr3_nt: TGTGCCAGCAGTTTCAGGGGGACAGATACGCAGTATTTT

v_call: TRBV20-1
clone_size: many
d_call: TRBD1
j_call: TRBJ1-5
cdr3_aa: CSARKGAGQPQHF
cdr3_nt: TGCAGTGCTAGAAAGGGGGCTGGGCAGCCCCAGCATTTT

v_call: TRBV3-1
clone_size: many
d_call: TRBD1
j_call: TRBJ2-5
cdr3_aa: CASSQRWGQDLETQYF
cdr3_nt: TGTGCCAGCAGCCAAAGATGGGGACAGGACCTAGAGACCCAGTACTTC

v_call: TRBV27
clone_size: many
d_call: NA
j_call: TRBJ1-5
cdr3_aa: CASSASSNQPQHF
cdr3_nt: TGTGCCAGCAGTGCCAGCAGCAATCAGCCCCAGCATTTT

v_call: TRBV18
clone_size: many
d_call: NA
j_call: TRBJ2-2
cdr3_aa: CASSPSIKLAAGQQNTGELFF
cdr3_nt: TGTGCCAGCTCACCTAGCATAAAGTTGGCCGCGGGACAACAGAACACCGGGGAGCTGTTTTTT

v_call: TRBV20-1
clone_size: many
d_call: TRBD1
j_call: TRBJ2-1
cdr3_aa: CSARPPGQGNNEQFF
cdr3_nt: TGCAGTGCTAGGCCTCCGGGACAGGGGAACAATGAGCAGTTCTTC

v_call: TRBV2
clone_size: many
d_call: NA
j_call: TRBJ2-7
cdr3_aa: CASSEGGSGYEQYF
cdr3_nt: TGTGCCAGCAGTGAAGGTGGGAGCGGGTACGAGCAGTACTTC

v_call: TRBV12-3/TRBV12-4
clone_size: few
d_call: NA
j_call: TRBJ1-1
cdr3_aa: CASRRNRVRAEAFF
cdr3_nt: TGTGCCAGCAGACGTAACAGGGTTAGGGCTGAAGCTTTCTTT

v_call: TRBV6-1
clone_size: medium-sized
d_call: TRBD2
j_call: TRBJ2-1
cdr3_aa: CASSPGTRGFF
cdr3_nt: TGTGCCAGCAGCCCAGGGACTAGGGGGTTCTTC

v_call: TRBV20-1
clone_size: many
d_call: NA
j_call: TRBJ2-5
cdr3_aa: CSARHDSQETQYF
cdr3_nt: TGCAGTGCTAGACATGACAGCCAAGAGACCCAGTACTTC

v_call: TRBV28
clone_size: medium-sized
d_call: NA
j_call: TRBJ1-1
cdr3_aa: CASSPVWGGDTEAFF
cdr3_nt: TGTGCCAGCAGTCCAGTTTGGGGCGGTGACACTGAAGCTTTCTTT

v_call: TRBV20-1
clone_size: NA
d_call: TRBD2
j_call: TRBJ2-3
cdr3_aa: CSARYISGRAVDTQYF
cdr3_nt: TGCAGTGCTAGATACATTAGCGGGAGGGCGGTAGATACGCAGTATTTT

v_call: TRBV11-3
clone_size: NA
d_call: NA
j_call: TRBJ1-2
cdr3_aa: CASSLEGRQSNYGYTF
cdr3_nt: TGTGCCAGCAGCTTAGAGGGTCGACAGTCTAACTATGGCTACACCTTC

v_call: TRBV28
clone_size: medium-sized
d_call: NA
j_call: TRBJ1-3
cdr3_aa: CASSSGLGGNTIYF
cdr3_nt: TGTGCCAGCAGTAGTGGATTAGGAGGAAACACCATATATTTT

v_call: TRBV27
clone_size: NA
d_call: NA
j_call: TRBJ2-7
cdr3_aa: CVGCTGCGSYEQYF
cdr3_nt: TGTGTAGGCTGTACAGGATGTGGCTCCTACGAGCAGTACTTC

v_call: TRBV6-4
clone_size: NA
d_call: TRBD1
j_call: TRBJ1-5
cdr3_aa: CASSDQGGETQHF
cdr3_nt: TGTGCCAGCAGTGATCAGGGGGGAGAGACCCAGCATTTT

v_call: TRBV6-2/TRBV6-3
clone_size: NA
d_call: NA
j_call: TRBJ1-1
cdr3_aa: CASSYWTENTEAFF
cdr3_nt: TGTGCCAGCAGTTACTGGACGGAGAACACTGAAGCTTTCTTT

v_call: TRBV28
clone_size: NA
d_call: TRBD2
j_call: TRBJ2-1
cdr3_aa: CASSLGNSGRADEQFF
cdr3_nt: TGTGCCAGCAGTTTAGGGAATAGCGGGAGGGCCGATGAGCAGTTCTTC

v_call: TRBV28
clone_size: many
d_call: NA
j_call: TRBJ1-2
cdr3_aa: CASSSLTDNYGYTF
cdr3_nt: TGTGCCAGCAGTTCCCTGACAGATAACTATGGCTACACCTTC

v_call: TRBV5-1
clone_size: many
d_call: NA
j_call: TRBJ2-3
cdr3_aa: CASSLMMRGSSTDTQYF
cdr3_nt: TGCGCCAGCAGCTTGATGATGAGGGGGTCTAGCACAGATACGCAGTATTTT

v_call: TRBV7-9
clone_size: NA
d_call: NA
j_call: TRBJ2-7
cdr3_aa: CASSARSLEQYF
cdr3_nt: TGTGCCAGCAGCGCTCGGTCTCTTGAGCAGTACTTC

v_call: TRBV3-1
clone_size: many
d_call: NA
j_call: TRBJ1-2
cdr3_aa: CASSQSTVSHNYGYTF
cdr3_nt: TGTGCCAGCAGCCAATCGACTGTGAGCCATAACTATGGCTACACCTTC

v_call: TRBV5-6
clone_size: many
d_call: NA
j_call: TRBJ1-6
cdr3_aa: CASSELSGSGSPLHF
cdr3_nt: TGTGCCAGCAGCGAACTTTCAGGGTCGGGTTCACCCCTCCACTTT

v_call: TRBV6-2/TRBV6-3
clone_size: many
d_call: TRBD2
j_call: TRBJ2-5
cdr3_aa: CASTHSGGSETQYF
cdr3_nt: TGTGCCAGCACCCACTCCGGGGGGTCGGAGACCCAGTACTTC

v_call: TRBV20-1
clone_size: medium-sized
d_call: NA
j_call: TRBJ1-1
cdr3_aa: CSASRGPNTEAFF
cdr3_nt: TGCAGTGCTAGTCGGGGACCGAACACTGAAGCTTTCTTT

v_call: TRBV11-2
clone_size: many
d_call: NA
j_call: TRBJ2-7
cdr3_aa: CASSLRPSYRDPYEQYF
cdr3_nt: TGTGCCAGCAGCTTACGCCCGAGCTACAGGGACCCCTACGAGCAGTACTTC

v_call: TRBV12-3/TRBV12-4
clone_size: many
d_call: TRBD2
j_call: TRBJ2-1
cdr3_aa: CASSLGGSPYNEQFF
cdr3_nt: TGTGCCAGCAGTCTCGGGGGGTCCCCCTACAATGAGCAGTTCTTC

v_call: TRBV5-1
clone_size: many
d_call: NA
j_call: TRBJ2-2
cdr3_aa: CASSSTGSTGELFF
cdr3_nt: TGCGCCAGCAGCAGTACAGGGAGCACCGGGGAGCTGTTTTTT

v_call: TRBV30
clone_size: many
d_call: NA
j_call: TRBJ1-1
cdr3_aa: CAWSVFRAEAFF
cdr3_nt: TGTGCCTGGAGTGTATTTCGCGCTGAAGCTTTCTTT

v_call: TRBV6-1
clone_size: NA
d_call: TRBD1
j_call: TRBJ2-2
cdr3_aa: CAISETPSGGGELFF
cdr3_nt: TGTGCCATCAGTGAGACCCCATCAGGGGGCGGGGAGCTGTTTTTT

v_call: TRBV5-1
clone_size: few
d_call: NA
j_call: TRBJ1-6
cdr3_aa: CASTRGQSNSPLHF
cdr3_nt: TGCGCCAGCACACGCGGACAGTCTAATTCACCCCTCCACTTT

v_call: TRBV7-6
clone_size: many
d_call: NA
j_call: TRBJ2-2
cdr3_aa: CASSFNQNTGELFF
cdr3_nt: TGTGCCAGCAGCTTTAACCAGAACACCGGGGAGCTGTTTTTT

v_call: TRBV28
clone_size: NA
d_call: TRBD2
j_call: TRBJ2-3
cdr3_aa: CASSSGERETDTQYF
cdr3_nt: TGTGCCAGCAGTTCCGGGGAGCGGGAGACAGATACGCAGTATTTT

v_call: TRBV19
clone_size: many
d_call: TRBD1
j_call: TRBJ1-5
cdr3_aa: CASKTGDKINQPQHF
cdr3_nt: TGTGCCAGCAAGACAGGGGACAAGATTAATCAGCCCCAGCATTTT

v_call: TRBV12-3/TRBV12-4
clone_size: NA
d_call: NA
j_call: TRBJ1-3
cdr3_aa: CASSLSGPGNTIYF
cdr3_nt: TGTGCCAGCAGTTTATCTGGGCCAGGAAACACCATATATTTT

v_call: TRBV15
clone_size: many
d_call: TRBD1
j_call: TRBJ1-4
cdr3_aa: CATSRSTDREGEKLFF
cdr3_nt: TGTGCCACCAGCAGATCTACGGACAGGGAAGGCGAAAAACTGTTTTTT

v_call: TRBV27
clone_size: many
d_call: NA
j_call: TRBJ1-1
cdr3_aa: CASSSGQGGNTEAFF
cdr3_nt: TGTGCCAGCAGTTCCGGCCAAGGCGGGAACACTGAAGCTTTCTTT

v_call: TRBV3-1
clone_size: many
d_call: NA
j_call: TRBJ2-7
cdr3_aa: CASSQTRAYEQYF
cdr3_nt: TGTGCCAGCAGCCAAACTCGAGCCTACGAGCAGTACTTC

v_call: TRBV6-5
clone_size: many
d_call: TRBD1
j_call: TRBJ1-2
cdr3_aa: CASSYQQGAVRGYTF
cdr3_nt: TGTGCCAGCAGTTACCAACAGGGGGCTGTAAGGGGCTACACCTTC

v_call: TRBV20-1
clone_size: many
d_call: NA
j_call: TRBJ2-2
cdr3_aa: CSASGNANTGELFF
cdr3_nt: TGCAGTGCGTCCGGGAACGCGAACACCGGGGAGCTGTTTTTT

v_call: TRBV5-1
clone_size: NA
d_call: TRBD1
j_call: TRBJ1-2
cdr3_aa: CASRWGTGDNYGYTF
cdr3_nt: TGCGCCAGCAGGTGGGGGACAGGAGATAACTATGGCTACACCTTC

v_call: TRBV24-1
clone_size: NA
d_call: TRBD2
j_call: TRBJ2-1
cdr3_aa: CATSAPSSGAAYNEQFF
cdr3_nt: TGTGCCACCAGTGCCCCCTCTAGCGGAGCCGCCTACAATGAGCAGTTCTTC

v_call: TRBV4-2
clone_size: many
d_call: TRBD2
j_call: TRBJ2-5
cdr3_aa: CASSQGSGGALETQYF
cdr3_nt: TGTGCCAGCAGCCAGGGTAGCGGGGGGGCCTTAGAGACCCAGTACTTC

v_call: TRBV27
clone_size: NA
d_call: NA
j_call: TRBJ2-5
cdr3_aa: CSSIESGGWTQYF
cdr3_nt: TGTTCCAGCATAGAATCCGGGGGATGGACCCAGTACTTC

v_call: TRBV18
clone_size: NA
d_call: NA
j_call: TRBJ2-2
cdr3_aa: CASSPSINWELFF
cdr3_nt: TGTGCCAGCTCACCTTCGATCAACTGGGAGCTGTTTTTT

v_call: TRBV6-5
clone_size: once
d_call: NA
j_call: TRBJ1-1
cdr3_aa: CASSYRVLRTEAFF
cdr3_nt: TGTGCCAGCAGTTACAGGGTGCTACGCACTGAAGCTTTCTTT

v_call: TRBV7-2
clone_size: once
d_call: NA
j_call: TRBJ1-2
cdr3_aa: CASTPDPGGGLYGYTF
cdr3_nt: TGTGCCAGCACCCCAGACCCGGGAGGAGGGCTCTATGGCTACACCTTC

v_call: TRBV5-1
clone_size: NA
d_call: TRBD2
j_call: TRBJ2-7
cdr3_aa: CASSLAPHSSGGAYEQYF
cdr3_nt: TGCGCCAGCAGCTTAGCCCCACATTCTAGCGGAGGGGCCTACGAGCAGTACTTC